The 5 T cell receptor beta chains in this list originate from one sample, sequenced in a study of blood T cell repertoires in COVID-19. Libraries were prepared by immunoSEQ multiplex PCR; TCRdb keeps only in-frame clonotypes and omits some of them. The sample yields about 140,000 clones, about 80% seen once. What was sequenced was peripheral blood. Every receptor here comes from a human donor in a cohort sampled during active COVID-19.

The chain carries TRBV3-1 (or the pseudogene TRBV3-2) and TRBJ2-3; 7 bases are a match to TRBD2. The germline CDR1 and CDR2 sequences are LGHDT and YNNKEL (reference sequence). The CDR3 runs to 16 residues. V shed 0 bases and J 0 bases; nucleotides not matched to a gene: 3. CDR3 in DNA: TGTGCCAGCAGCCAAGATCTGGGGGGGAGCACAGATACGCAGTATTTT. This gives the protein CASSQDLGGSTDTQYF.

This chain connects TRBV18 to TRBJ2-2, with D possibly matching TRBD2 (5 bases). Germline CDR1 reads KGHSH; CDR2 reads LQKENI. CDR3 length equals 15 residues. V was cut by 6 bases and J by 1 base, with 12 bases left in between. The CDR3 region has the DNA TGTGCCAGCTCCCCCGGGGTCCGGAACACCGGGGAGCTGTTTTTT. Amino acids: CASSPGVRNTGELFF.

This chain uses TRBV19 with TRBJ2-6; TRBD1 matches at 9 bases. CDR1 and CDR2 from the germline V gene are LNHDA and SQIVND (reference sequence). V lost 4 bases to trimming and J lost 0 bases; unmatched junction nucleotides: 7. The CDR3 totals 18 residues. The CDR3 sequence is CASSRLDRGSSGANVLTF. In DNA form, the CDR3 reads TGTGCCAGTAGTAGGCTCGACAGGGGGAGCTCTGGGGCCAACGTCCTGACTTTC. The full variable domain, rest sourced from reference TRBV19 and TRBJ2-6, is DGGITQSPKYLFRKEGQNVTLSCEQNLNHDAMYWYRQDPGQGLRLIYYSQIVNDFQKGDIAEGYSVSREKKESFPLTVTSAQKNPTAFYLCASSRLDRGSSGANVLTFGAGSRLTVL.

CDR3 protein: CASSQVRITGVNTEAFF. The CDR3 bases are TGTGCCAGCAGCCAAGTACGGATAACGGGGGTGAACACTGAAGCTTTCTTT. V gene TRBV3-1 (or the pseudogene TRBV3-2) combines with J gene TRBJ1-1; D is perhaps TRBD1 (5 bases). Germline-derived CDR1 and CDR2 are LGHDT and YNNKEL (reference sequence). The V gene lost 1 base and the J gene lost 0 bases, with 15 bases spanning the gap. CDR3 length: 17 residues.

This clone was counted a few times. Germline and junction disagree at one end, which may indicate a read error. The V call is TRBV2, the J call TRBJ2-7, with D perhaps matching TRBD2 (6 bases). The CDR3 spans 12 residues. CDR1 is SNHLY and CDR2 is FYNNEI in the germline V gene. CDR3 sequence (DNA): TGTGCCAGCTCGGGGGACTCCTCCGAGCAGTACTTC. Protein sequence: CASSGDSSEQYF. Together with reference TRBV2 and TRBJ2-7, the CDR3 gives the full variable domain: EPEVTQTPSHQVTQMGQEVILRCVPISNHLYFYWYRQILGQKVEFLVSFYNNEISEKSEIFDDQFSVERPDGSNFTLKIRSTKLEDSAMYFCASSGDSSEQYFGPGTRLTVT.